This T cell receptor beta chain comes out of a study of response to subunit inactivated influenza vaccine. General observations from the study: Researchers suggested that each seasonal influenza vaccination recruits few new T cells.

TCRdb ran MiXCR on the RT-PCR reads and lists one entry per CDR3 protein. The data show about 800,000 distinct CDR3 sequences, with 20% to 25% seen just once and about 10% held by the top ten. To note about this clonotype: Antigen: not known.

The V gene's germline CDR1 is MNHEY and CDR2 SMNVEV (reference sequence). V gave up 3 bases and J gave up 6 bases, with 11 bases separating them. The CDR3 has 13 amino acids. This sequence originates from a man between 45 and 60 years old who received an inactivated influenza vaccine. Specimen: PBMCs from blood, collected roughly 5 days after vaccination. V is TRBV27 and J is TRBJ2-5, with D perhaps matching TRBD2 (5 bases). The CDR3 here is CASSFSGLKTQYF. DNA of the CDR3: TGTGCCAGCAGTTTCAGCGGCCTCAAGACCCAGTACTTC.